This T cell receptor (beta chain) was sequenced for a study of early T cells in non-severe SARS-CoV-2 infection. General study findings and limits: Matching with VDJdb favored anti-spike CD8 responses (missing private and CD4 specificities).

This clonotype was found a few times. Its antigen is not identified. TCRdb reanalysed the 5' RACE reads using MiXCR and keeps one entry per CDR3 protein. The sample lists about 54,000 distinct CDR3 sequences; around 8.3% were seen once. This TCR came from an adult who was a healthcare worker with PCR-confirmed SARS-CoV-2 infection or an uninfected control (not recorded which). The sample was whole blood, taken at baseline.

The CDR3 DNA is TGTGCCAGCAGTTTACTAGCGGGAGGGCCGGTCAATACGCAGTATTTT. Amino acids: CASSLLAGGPVNTQYF. The gene calls are TRBV12-3 or TRBV12-4 and TRBJ2-3; 12 bases agree with TRBD2. The CDR3 loop spans 16 amino acids. After removal of 2 bases from V and 7 bases from J, the junction contained 7 bases not matched to a gene.